This T cell receptor beta chain was identified during a study of cytomegalovirus exposure and HLA in healthy donors. Study details: Drawn from HLA-typed donors, tens of millions of unique TCRs were held in an early data release.

In regard to this clone: Its antigen is unidentified.

The V gene's germline CDR1 is MNHNS and CDR2 SASEGT. The CDR3 covers 16 residues. Deletions cut 1 base from V and 6 bases from J, with 15 bases between. Vbeta (60) and Jbeta (13) primers were used in the PCR. TCRdb's table, derived via immunoSEQ multiplex PCR, lists solely in-frame clones and lacks some. The sample has under 75,000 clones; 60% to 70% are singletons. Study results and caveats: Cytomegalovirus association was listed for approximately 160 TCR beta chains.

Sequencing was done on a sample of PBMCs. The source of this sequence is a middle-aged man in good health and CMV-seropositive. The chain couples TRBV6-1 to TRBJ1-4; no definite D call. The CDR3 is CASSEGGAPGYEKLFF. The CDR3 region has the DNA TGTGCCAGCAGTGAAGGGGGTGCCCCGGGGTATGAAAAACTGTTTTTT.